Listed below are T cell receptor beta chains from one sample, sequenced in a study of cytotoxic CD8 clonotypes in ibrutinib-treated CLL. Libraries were prepared by immunoSEQ multiplex PCR; TCRdb keeps only in-frame clonotypes and omits some of them. The data hold about 140,000 clones, with approximately 80% observed a single time. The sequencing used PBMCs, collected after 12 months of ibrutinib treatment. These TCRs come from a human donor with chronic lymphocytic leukemia. CDR3s include the opening cysteine and the closing phenylalanine or tryptophan. A D gene is named only where the DNA matches it firmly. Some rows mark clone size as missing; the rest say once, few, many or name a class of expanded clone.

D	size	V	length	J	DNA	CDR3
NA	NA	TRBV6-5	15	TRBJ2-6	TGTGCCAGCAGCCCCCTCCGGGCTGGGGCCAACGTCCTGACTTTC	CASSPLRAGANVLTF
NA	once	TRBV9	17	TRBJ2-3	TGTGCCAGCAGCGTAGAGCCTAGCCCCCCTAGCACAGATACGCAGTATTTT	CASSVEPSPPSTDTQYF
NA	NA	TRBV5-6	13	TRBJ2-7	TGTGCCAGCAGCTCCGGGTCTTCCTACGAGCAGTACTTC	CASSSGSSYEQYF
TRBD2	NA	TRBV15	21	TRBJ2-5	TGTGCCACCAGCAGAGATAAGCTAGCGGGGCGGGACGCCGGTTTTAAAGAGACCCAGTACTTC	CATSRDKLAGRDAGFKETQYF
TRBD1	NA	TRBV28	12	TRBJ1-2	TGTGCCAGCAGTCTAGGGACAGGAGGCTACACCTTC	CASSLGTGGYTF
NA	NA	TRBV4-3	13	TRBJ2-7	TGCGCCAGCAGCCAAGATGAGGACCTCGAGCAGTACTTC	CASSQDEDLEQYF
NA	NA	TRBV6-5	11	TRBJ2-5	TGTGCCAGCAGGGTTGGCAAGACCCAGTACTTC	CASRVGKTQYF
TRBD2	NA	TRBV11-1	15	TRBJ2-3	TGTGCCAGCAGCTTTCTAGCGGAGAGCACAGATACGCAGTATTTT	CASSFLAESTDTQYF
NA	NA	TRBV6-5	13	TRBJ2-5	TGTGCCAGCAGTTACTCGACCCTCGAGACCCAGTACTTC	CASSYSTLETQYF
TRBD1	NA	TRBV28	15	TRBJ1-5	TGTGCCAGCAGTTCCCGGACAGGTATCAATCAGCCCCAGCATTTT	CASSSRTGINQPQHF
NA	NA	TRBV4-1	19	TRBJ2-6	TGCGCCAGCAGCCAAGATCATGTAGGGCCCAGACCTGGGGCCAACGTCCTGACTTTC	CASSQDHVGPRPGANVLTF
TRBD1	NA	TRBV5-3	17	TRBJ1-5	TGTGCCAGAAGCGGTGGGACAGGCCCCTATAGCAATCAGCCCCAGCATTTT	CARSGGTGPYSNQPQHF
TRBD2	NA	TRBV5-1	18	TRBJ2-1	TGCGCCAGCAGCTTGGCGGGACTAGCGGGAGGACTTTACAATGAGCAGTTCTTC	CASSLAGLAGGLYNEQFF
TRBD1	few	TRBV5-1	16	TRBJ2-7	TGCGCCAGCAGCCCGCGGGGGGACAGGGGGCTGTACGAGCAGTACTTC	CASSPRGDRGLYEQYF
NA	NA	TRBV11-2	15	TRBJ2-7	TGTGCCAGCAGCTTAGGTGGGGGGCGAGGCTACGAGCAGTACTTC	CASSLGGGRGYEQYF
NA	NA	TRBV5-1	17	TRBJ1-4	TGCGCCAGCAGCTTGGGCGGGGGGTCGGCAACTAATGAAAAACTGTTTTTT	CASSLGGGSATNEKLFF
NA	few	TRBV27	15	TRBJ2-3	TGTGCCAGCTCTTGGGGGGGGCGATTCACAGATACGCAGTATTTT	CASSWGGRFTDTQYF
NA	NA	TRBV4-1	16	TRBJ2-7	TGCGCCAGCAGCCAAGGGGTCGGGCCTAGCTTCTACGAGCAGTACTTC	CASSQGVGPSFYEQYF
NA	NA	TRBV27	14	TRBJ1-4	TGTGCCAGCAGGGCAGGGTGGTCTAATGAAAAACTGTTTTTT	CASRAGWSNEKLFF
NA	once	TRBV28	17	TRBJ2-7	TGTGCCAGCAGTTACTACGGGCAGGGTCCTATTTCCTACGAGCAGTACTTC	CASSYYGQGPISYEQYF
NA	NA	TRBV6-4	16	TRBJ2-6	TGTGCCAGCAGACCCCAAGTCGCCTCTGGGGCCAACGTCCTGACTTTC	CASRPQVASGANVLTF
NA	NA	TRBV6-5	15	TRBJ1-3	TGTGCCAGCAGCGCCCCGGGGGTCTCTGGAAACACCATATATTTT	CASSAPGVSGNTIYF
NA	NA	TRBV18	13	TRBJ1-2	TGTGCCAGCTCACCCTGGGCAGGGACGGGCTACACCTTC	CASSPWAGTGYTF
TRBD2	NA	TRBV5-1	18	TRBJ2-3	TGCGCCAGCAGCTCCATTACCATAGCGGGAGGGCCCTCAGATACGCAGTATTTT	CASSSITIAGGPSDTQYF
TRBD1	few	TRBV5-4	16	TRBJ2-2	TGTGCCAGCAGCGCTGACAGGGGAGGAGGCACCGGGGAGCTGTTTTTT	CASSADRGGGTGELFF
NA	NA	TRBV19	13	TRBJ2-7	TGTGCCAGTAGTCTTCAGGGGAATTACGAGCAGTACTTC	CASSLQGNYEQYF
TRBD2	once	TRBV6-5	15	TRBJ2-7	TGTGCCAGCAGTACTAGCGGAATAAGCTCCTACGAGCAGTACTTC	CASSTSGISSYEQYF
TRBD1	NA	TRBV7-3	16	TRBJ1-2	TGTGCCAGTTCAAGAAACCCCGAACAGGGGAACTATGGCTACACCTTC	CASSRNPEQGNYGYTF
NA	NA	TRBV7-3	18	TRBJ2-1	TGTGCCAGCAGCTTAAAGCGTGGAGAGTTGGAGCCCTACAATGAGCAGTTCTTC	CASSLKRGELEPYNEQFF
TRBD1	NA	TRBV6-6	15	TRBJ1-5	TGTGCCAGCAGTCTCTCGGGACAGGGTAATCAGCCCCAGCATTTT	CASSLSGQGNQPQHF
NA	once	TRBV7-2	14	TRBJ2-2	TGTGCCAGCAGCTTAAGGGAGGCCACCGGGGAGCTGTTTTTT	CASSLREATGELFF
NA	NA	TRBV5-1	13	TRBJ2-7	TGCGCCAGCAGCTTGGCGTCATTCTACGAGCAGTACTTC	CASSLASFYEQYF
NA	NA	TRBV7-9	14	TRBJ1-1	TGTGCCAGCAGCTTGGTTTCCGGGACCACTGAAGCTTTCTTT	CASSLVSGTTEAFF
NA	NA	TRBV30	12	TRBJ2-1	TGTGCCGGGACCGGATTGACCGATAAGCAGTTCTTC	CAGTGLTDKQFF
TRBD1	few	TRBV18	15	TRBJ2-7	TGTGCCAGCTCACCTGACAGGGCCTCTTCCTACGAGCAGTACTTC	CASSPDRASSYEQYF
NA	NA	TRBV30	12	TRBJ2-7	TGTGCCGGGGGGACGGGTCGACACGAGCAGTACTTC	CAGGTGRHEQYF
NA	NA	TRBV28	12	TRBJ2-7	TGTGCCAGCAGTTTAGGACACTACGAGCAGTACTTC	CASSLGHYEQYF
NA	once	TRBV13	14	TRBJ1-2	TGCGCCAGCAGCCAAGACCGGCTAACTGGTGGCTACACCTTC	CASSQDRLTGGYTF
TRBD1	NA	TRBV7-3	13	TRBJ2-1	TGTGCCAGCAGCTGGGGACAGGTGGAGGAGCAGTTCTTC	CASSWGQVEEQFF